The 17 T cell receptor beta chains in this list originate from one sample, sequenced in a study of T cell responses to AZD1222 COVID-19 vaccine. Clones were read by immunoSEQ multiplex PCR, and TCRdb kept only the in-frame ones, dropping some. The sample holds 130,000 or so clones, approximately 91% seen once. The specimen comprised peripheral blood, sampled 28 days after the second AZD1222 dose. Source of these receptors: an adult who received the AZD1222 COVID-19 vaccine.

This clone was counted a single time. This rearrangement joins TRBV2 to TRBJ1-3, with no clear D. Germline-derived CDR1 and CDR2 are SNHLY and FYNNEI. The CDR3 covers 17 residues. Trimming stripped 6 bases from V and 0 bases from J, with 18 bases between. CDR3 sequence: CASRGSGAFLSGNTIYF. CDR3 nucleotide sequence: TGTGCCAGCAGGGGATCCGGCGCATTTCTCTCTGGAAACACCATATATTTT.

V is TRBV2 and J is TRBJ1-2; D remains unclear. The V and J ends lost 3 bases and 8 bases respectively, with 13 bases between them. There are 13 residues in the CDR3. The germline V gene has CDR1 SNHLY and CDR2 FYNNEI. The CDR3 sequence is CASSDLAWGGYTF. CDR3 bases: TGTGCCAGCAGTGATTTGGCCTGGGGAGGCTACACCTTC.

This chain links TRBV5-1 with TRBJ2-1; 14 nucleotides align to TRBD2. V dropped 2 bases and J dropped 9; count of bases not matched to a gene: 10. Germline values: CDR1 SGHRS, CDR2 YFSETQ. The CDR3 covers 17 residues. The CDR3 is CASSLLRLAGGPIEQFF. As DNA, the CDR3 is TGCGCCAGCAGCTTATTGAGACTAGCGGGGGGGCCTATTGAGCAGTTCTTC.

This clone was detected once. The chain uses TRBV6-2 or TRBV6-3 and TRBJ2-7; 8 bases are a match to TRBD2. J gave up 4 bases and V 4 bases, and 9 bases lay outside the gene matches. Germline CDR1 is MNHEY and CDR2 is SVGEGT. This CDR3 is built from 15 residues. The CDR3 DNA follows: TGTGCCAGCAGTTCCGAGGGACTAGGGAGATACGAGCAGTACGTC. Its translation: CASSSEGLGRYEQYV.

Here the CDR3 reads CASSAGNSGNTIYF. Written as DNA, the CDR3 is TGTGCCAGCAGCGCGGGTAACTCTGGAAACACCATATATTTT. The J gene is TRBJ1-3, the V gene TRBV7-2; D gene ambiguous. Trimming stripped 5 bases from V and 0 bases from J, with 8 bases between. Germline V gives CDR1 SGHTA, CDR2 FQGNSA. The CDR3 extends over 14 amino acids.

A single count supports this clone. The CDR3 coding sequence is TGTGCCACCAGTGATAACCCCCGGGGGGGAAGGCAAGAGACCCAGTACTTC. This encodes CATSDNPRGGRQETQYF. This chain links TRBV24-1 with TRBJ2-5; TRBD2 aligns across 8 bases. Germline CDR1 is KGHDR and CDR2 is SFDVKD. V dropped 3 bases and J dropped 2; count of bases not matched to a gene: 10. This CDR3 has 17 amino acids.

The chain employs TRBV30 and TRBJ1-2, with D tentatively TRBD1 (5 bases). Germline V gene data show CDR1 as GTSNPN and CDR2 as SVGIG (reference sequence). CDR3 length equals 13 residues. V was clipped by 5 bases and J by 8 bases, with 18 bases between them. The DNA of the CDR3 is TGTGCCTGGGAGGGGCAGGCTACCAGGGGCTACACCTTC. It codes for CAWEGQATRGYTF.

The sample holds one count of this clone. The V call is TRBV19, the J call TRBJ1-5, with D unresolved. Deletions cut 6 bases from V and 0 bases from J, with 12 bases between. Germline CDR1 reads LNHDA; CDR2 reads SQIVND (reference sequence). The CDR3 contains 15 residues. Here the CDR3 reads CASSTGAVSNQPQHF. DNA for the CDR3: TGTGCCAGTAGCACCGGAGCGGTTAGCAATCAGCCCCAGCATTTT. Using reference TRBV19 and TRBJ1-5 for the parts outside the CDR3, the full variable domain is DGGITQSPKYLFRKEGQNVTLSCEQNLNHDAMYWYRQDPGQGLRLIYYSQIVNDFQKGDIAEGYSVSREKKESFPLTVTSAQKNPTAFYLCASSTGAVSNQPQHFGDGTRLSIL.

The gene calls are TRBV15 and TRBJ2-5, with D perhaps matching TRBD2 (6 bases). V lost 1 base and J 2 bases, leaving 8 bases between the germline ends. Per germline, CDR1 LNHNV and CDR2 YYDKDF (reference sequence). This CDR3 is built from 14 residues. DNA for the CDR3: TGTGCCACCAGCAGAGGCGGGGTTCAAGAGACCCAGTACTTC. It encodes CATSRGGVQETQYF.

J is TRBJ1-2 and V is TRBV9; D is unclear. This CDR3 is 13 amino acids long. CDR1 and CDR2 from the germline V gene are SGDLS and YYNGEE. With 3 bases removed from V and 6 bases from J, the gap between germline ends came to 12 bases. CDR3 in amino acids: CASSEGGYNGYTF. Here the CDR3 DNA reads TGTGCCAGCAGCGAGGGCGGGTATAATGGCTACACCTTC.

This clone was seen just once. The chain couples TRBV7-3 to TRBJ1-1, with TRBD1 matching 8 bases. The CDR3 loop spans 16 amino acids. Germline V gene data show CDR1 as SGHTA and CDR2 as FQGTGA. V lost 0 bases, J lost 5 bases, and 8 bases stayed unmatched. The CDR3 is CASSLTPRQGRTEAFF. The CDR3 DNA follows: TGTGCCAGCAGCTTAACCCCCAGACAGGGGAGGACTGAAGCTTTCTTT.

The table lists this clone with a few counts. The V call is TRBV10-2, the J call TRBJ1-6; D remains ambiguous. Germline V gene data show CDR1 as WSHSY and CDR2 as SAAADI. This CDR3 has 13 residues. V was trimmed by 2 bases and J by 11 bases, leaving 10 bases between them. The CDR3 bases are TGCGCCAGCAGTGAGACTAAAACGACACCCCTCCACTTT. It codes for CASSETKTTPLHF.

The chain couples TRBV11-2 to TRBJ2-1; TRBD2 might be the D (6 bases). V lost 1 base and J lost 7, with 20 bases in between. Germline V CDR1 and CDR2: SGHAT, FQNNGV. The CDR3 extends over 17 amino acids. CDR3 in DNA: TGTGCCAGCAGCTTAGTGAGTTGGCGGAGCGGGCGGAATGAGCAGTTCTTC. This gives the protein CASSLVSWRSGRNEQFF.

This chain uses TRBV10-3 with TRBJ1-2; D uncertain. Germline V gene sequence: CDR1 ENHRY, CDR2 SYGVKD. V was cut by 3 bases and J by 4 bases, with 9 bases left in between. This CDR3 has 13 amino acids. Written as DNA, the CDR3 is TGTGCCATCAGTGAAGGTGAGCGCTATGGCTACACCTTC. The encoded protein is CAISEGERYGYTF.

The chain has TRBV5-4 and TRBJ1-3, with a tentative D call TRBD1 (5 bases). Deletions cut 4 bases from V and 6 bases from J, with 14 bases between. This CDR3 has 14 amino acids. CDR1 is SGHNT, CDR2 YYREEE, per germline (reference sequence). CDR3 bases: TGTGCCAGCAGCCCTCGCCAGGGAACAAACACCATATATTTT. Protein product: CASSPRQGTNTIYF.

CDR3 sequence reads: CSGGQKVETQYF. CDR3 bases: TGCAGCGGGGGGCAAAAAGTGGAGACCCAGTACTTC. The chain recombines TRBV29-1 with TRBJ2-5, with a tentative D call TRBD1 (6 bases). The length of the CDR3 is 12 residues. Germline values: CDR1 SQVTM, CDR2 ANQGSEA. Trimming removed 7 bases at V and 5 bases at J, with 14 bases between.

The chain carries TRBV25-1 and TRBJ1-1, with unresolved D. This CDR3 is built from 15 residues. Trimming cost V 7 bases and J 5 bases, with 20 bases left between them. From germline, CDR1 is MGHDK and CDR2 SYGVNS. CDR3 DNA sequence: TGTGCCAGCACCCGTCGTGGGCACTTGGGGACTGAAGCTTTCTTT. It is translated as CASTRRGHLGTEAFF.